Sequencing of this T cell receptor beta chain was carried out in a study of cytomegalovirus exposure and HLA in healthy donors. The PCR made use of 60 Vbeta and 13 Jbeta primers. Profiling relied on immunoSEQ multiplex PCR, and the TCRdb table lists in-frame clones only, not all of them. This sample has 75,000 to 100,000 clones, with 65% to 85% found just once. This clone was picked up one time. As yet, its antigen is unknown. Germline lookup yields CDR1 MDHEN and CDR2 SYDVKM. This CDR3 region has 15 residues. J was trimmed by 1 base and V by 3 bases; bases with no gene match: 5. Findings and limits, study-wide: Reported results showed that the classifier diagnosed cytomegalovirus status with high specificity and sensitivity.

The chain recombines TRBV28 with TRBJ2-7, with 8 bases that match TRBD2. What was sequenced was PBMCs. This receptor was taken from a man in his forties or fifties in good health and CMV-seronegative. The CDR3 sequence is CASSFRVAGSYEQYF. As DNA, the CDR3 is TGTGCCAGCAGTTTCCGTGTAGCGGGGTCCTACGAGCAGTACTTC. The full variable domain, with the rest looked up from reference TRBV28 and TRBJ2-7, is DVKVTQSSRYLVKRTGEKVFLECVQDMDHENMFWYRQDPGLGLRLIYFSYDVKMKEKGDIPEGYSVSREKKERFSLILESASTNQTSMYLCASSFRVAGSYEQYFGPGTRLTVT.